What follows describes a single TCR beta chain. This clonotype was observed many times. It has no known antigen specificity. No much larger clone is present one base from it, and per-base qualities are unavailable. This sample was included in a study of T cell repertoires in cytomegalovirus infection (dated by TCRdb to between 2017 and 2020). With respect to the entire study: The peptide stimulations were aimed at well-studied HLA-B-restricted epitopes as well as recently identified HLA-C-restricted CMV epitopes, whose presentation resists viral immunomodulation. Donor HLA type was relevant to the analysis, as public TCR beta signatures indicated carriage of CMV infection together with the matching HLA type.

V is pared back by 7 bases and J by 5 bases, with 9 bases lying between the germline termini. From the germline V gene, CDR1 is SNHLY and CDR2 is FYNNEI. From its cysteine to its phenylalanine, the CDR3 spans 12 amino acids. The retained sequence is limited to the CDR3, 36 bases, with the frame set at the first base. These reads were obtained on an Illumina HiSeq 1500. The raw public data were reprocessed by TCRdb itself: fastp quality trimming at Q25, MiXCR clonotype calling, in-frame beta chains only. Rows are unified per CDR3 protein, each entry keeping the most common DNA and genes. This sample lists hundreds of thousands of distinct CDR3 sequences; approximately 42% were detected once. The ten largest clones represent 40% to 50% of the sample. The sample's treatment or condition label, decoded: in vitro stimulation with specific CMV peptide epitopes to enrich CMV-specific T cells. Broad study findings and their caveats: Carriers of CMV infection plus the relevant HLA type were discriminated by the cumulative frequency of public TCR beta family members in the study cohort and in an independent roughly 400-donor cohort. The ex vivo response was dominated by HLA-C-restricted CMV-specific TCR beta clonotypes, and the single most frequent clonotype in two of eight donors was supplied by these HLA-C-restricted clonotypes.

Sequenced material: cultured PBMCs, taken from culture after CMV antigen stimulation. This chain joins TRBV2 to TRBJ2-1; TRBD2 is perhaps the D gene, given 5 matching bases. The receptor's source is a human donor in good health (CMV status not recorded). Some clones in this sample may be carry-over from other donors' samples. The CDR3 region: CASMDGNNEQFF. At the DNA level, the sequence is TGTGCCAGCATGGACGGGAACAATGAGCAGTTCTTC.